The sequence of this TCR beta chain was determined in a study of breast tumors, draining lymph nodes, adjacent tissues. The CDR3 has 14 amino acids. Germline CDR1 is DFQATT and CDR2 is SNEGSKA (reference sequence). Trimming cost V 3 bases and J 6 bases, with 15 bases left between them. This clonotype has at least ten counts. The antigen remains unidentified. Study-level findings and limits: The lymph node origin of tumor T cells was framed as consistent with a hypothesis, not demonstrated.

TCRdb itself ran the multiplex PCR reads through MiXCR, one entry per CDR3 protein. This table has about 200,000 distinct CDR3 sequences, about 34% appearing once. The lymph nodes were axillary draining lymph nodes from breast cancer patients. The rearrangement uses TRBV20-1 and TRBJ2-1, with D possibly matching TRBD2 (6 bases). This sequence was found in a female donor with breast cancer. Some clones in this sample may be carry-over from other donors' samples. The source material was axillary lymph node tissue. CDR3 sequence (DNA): TGCAGTGCTAGTGCACTAGCCGAATCCAATGAGCAGTTCTTC. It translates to CSASALAESNEQFF.